Listed here are 9 T cell receptor beta chains from one sample, sequenced in a study of PD-L1 blockade in urothelial cancer. The sample's time point: peripheral blood 6 weeks after treatment start. Profiling relied on immunoSEQ multiplex PCR, and the TCRdb table lists in-frame clones only, not all of them. Of 120,000 or so clones detected, about 83% appear once; the ten largest clones hold roughly 2.4%. Sequenced material: PBMCs, taken around atezolizumab (anti-PD-L1) treatment. All receptors derive from a man aged 45-65 years with urothelial cancer.

The chain carries TRBV6-5 and TRBJ2-4; 11 nucleotides match TRBD2. The CDR3 has 13 amino acids. Germline lookup yields CDR1 MNHEY and CDR2 SVGAGI. V lost 7 bases and J lost 9; bases outside the gene matches: 5. This CDR3 is CASTLAGGGIQYF. The CDR3 DNA reads TGTGCCAGCACCCTAGCGGGAGGCGGCATTCAGTACTTC.

The chain couples TRBV9 to TRBJ1-2, with 10 nucleotides matching TRBD1. CDR1 is SGDLS, CDR2 YYNGEE, per germline. The CDR3 is 15 amino acids. With 3 bases clipped from V and 4 bases from J, the junction kept 6 bases outside the gene matches. The CDR3 reads CASSGQGTGVYGYTF. CDR3 bases: TGTGCCAGCAGCGGACAAGGGACAGGGGTCTATGGCTACACCTTC.

The genes are TRBV19 and TRBJ2-7; TRBD2 matches 7 bases. The CDR3 covers 16 residues. V shed 4 bases and J 1 base; nucleotides not matched to a gene: 10. CDR1 and CDR2 (germline): LNHDA, SQIVND (reference sequence). For the CDR3, the DNA is TGTGCCAGTAGTAGCCGCGCTAGCGGAGTGTCCTACGAGCAGTACTTC. This encodes CASSSRASGVSYEQYF.

This rearrangement joins TRBV7-9 to TRBJ2-7; TRBD2 matches at 7 bases. Per the germline V gene, CDR1 is SEHNR and CDR2 is FQNEAQ (reference sequence). V shed 7 bases and J 5 bases; nucleotides not matched to a gene: 5. This CDR3 comprises 12 residues. The DNA of the CDR3 is TGTGCCAGCAATCTTCGGGGGGACGAGCAGTACTTC. It codes for CASNLRGDEQYF. The complete variable domain, with remaining parts taken from reference TRBV7-9 and TRBJ2-7, reads DTGVSQNPRHKITKRGQNVTFRCDPISEHNRLYWYRQTLGQGPEFLTYFQNEAQLEKSRLLSDRFSAERPKGSFSTLEIQRTEQGDSAMYLCASNLRGDEQYFGPGTRLTVT.

The chain uses TRBV7-8 and TRBJ1-5; D might be TRBD1 (5 bases). The CDR3 contains 16 residues. The germline V gene encodes CDR1 SGHVS and CDR2 FQNEAQ. Trimming pared 2 bases from V and 4 bases from J, leaving 15 bases between. The CDR3 coding sequence is TGTGCCAGCAGCTTATCTTTGACAGTGTTTAATCAGCCCCAGCATTTT. Protein: CASSLSLTVFNQPQHF. Drawing the rest from reference TRBV7-8 and TRBJ1-5, the complete variable domain is GAGVSQSPRYKVAKRGQDVALRCDPISGHVSLFWYQQALGQGPEFLTYFQNEAQLDKSGLPSDRFFAERPEGSVSTLKIQRTQQEDSAVYLCASSLSLTVFNQPQHFGDGTRLSIL.

This sequence joins TRBV28 and TRBJ2-3; TRBD2 matches at 11 bases. The CDR3 runs to 19 residues. Germline CDR1 MDHEN, CDR2 SYDVKM. V shed 6 bases and J 3 bases; nucleotides not matched to a gene: 17. CDR3 loop: CASREQLGTSGGETDTQYF. The CDR3 DNA sequence: TGTGCCAGCAGGGAGCAATTGGGGACTAGCGGAGGGGAGACAGATACGCAGTATTTT.

J is TRBJ2-5 and V is TRBV5-8; 9 nucleotides agree with TRBD2. V dropped 4 bases and J dropped 5; count of bases not matched to a gene: 18. This CDR3 spans 18 amino acids. Germline CDR1 reads SGHTS; CDR2 reads YDEGEE. Here the CDR3 DNA reads TGTGCCAGCAGCCGCCACGAAGGTGGGACTAGCAATAGGGAGACCCAGTACTTC. This translates into CASSRHEGGTSNRETQYF. Based on the CDR3 plus reference TRBV5-8 and TRBJ2-5, the full variable domain is EAGVTQSPTHLIKTRGQQATLRCSPISGHTSVYWYQQALGLGLQFLLWYDEGEERNRGNFPPRFSGRQFPNYSSELNVNALELEDSALYLCASSRHEGGTSNRETQYFGPGTRLLVL.

This clone was detected a few times. The chain recombines TRBV19 with TRBJ1-1, with D maybe TRBD1 (6 bases). The V end was cut by 5 bases, the J end by 5 bases, with 15 bases between. CDR3 length: 14 amino acids. Germline CDR1 is LNHDA and CDR2 is SQIVND (reference sequence). CDR3 loop: CASSQRTAVTEAFF. Written as DNA, the CDR3 is TGTGCCAGTAGTCAGAGGACAGCGGTTACTGAAGCTTTCTTT.

V usage is TRBV18 and J usage is TRBJ1-1; 7 nucleotides line up with TRBD1. In germline, CDR1 is KGHSH, CDR2 LQKENI. V shed 3 bases and J 1 base; nucleotides not matched to a gene: 5. This CDR3 contains 15 residues. This CDR3 reads CASSPLGTENTEAFF. CDR3 bases: TGTGCCAGCTCACCTCTTGGGACAGAGAACACTGAAGCTTTCTTT.